The clone carrying this TCR beta chain was counted between two and nine times. Its antigen is unidentified. This CDR3 has 15 residues. CDR1 and CDR2 (germline): MDHEN, SYDVKM. Trimming removed 5 bases at V and 5 bases at J, with 18 bases between. The TCR beta cDNA libraries contained unique molecular identifiers. Each CDR3 protein is one row after TCRdb ran MiXCR on the PCR reads. The sample yields fewer than 900,000 distinct CDR3 sequences, under 60% seen once. These data come from a study of post-analysis software for immune sequencing data. Study-wide results and caveats: Pronounced co-clustering by F measure was evident among identically batched samples. People with multiple sclerosis had a significantly lower normalized Chao1 diversity than controls did. Compared with controls, patients had more of 4 to 6 TRBV segments, including TRBV5-6, TRBV5-1 and TRBV20-1.

Sample: blood. This TCR derives from a girl aged 10-17 years with multiple sclerosis. The V and J genes are TRBV28 and TRBJ2-5; D is possibly TRBD1 or TRBD2 (5 bases each). This CDR3 is CASSEPGRTRETQYF. CDR3 in DNA: TGTGCCAGCAGTGAACCGGGACGCACGAGGGAGACCCAGTACTTC.